The rows below give T cell receptor beta chains drawn from one sample of a study of cytotoxic CD8 clonotypes in ibrutinib-treated CLL. TCRdb's table, derived via immunoSEQ multiplex PCR, lists solely in-frame clones and lacks some. The repertoire includes around 70,000 clones, approximately 90% of them detected once, and around 3.1% sits in the top ten. The specimen was PBMCs, collected after 12 months of ibrutinib treatment. These receptors were collected from a human donor with chronic lymphocytic leukemia. CDR3s include the opening cysteine and the closing phenylalanine or tryptophan. The order of the fields is J gene, D gene, clone size, V gene, CDR3 DNA, CDR3 protein. A D gene is named only where the DNA matches it firmly. The listing skips clone size in some rows; elsewhere it reads once, few, many or a size class.

j_gene: TRBJ2-3; d_gene: -; abundance: -; v_gene: TRBV30; CDR3nt: TGTGCCTGGGGTAATACAGATACGCAGTATTTT; CDR3aa: CAWGNTDTQYF
j_gene: TRBJ1-1; d_gene: -; abundance: -; v_gene: TRBV7-9; CDR3nt: TGTGCCAGCAGCTTCGAGGCAGCGACCGGCACTGAAGCTTTCTTT; CDR3aa: CASSFEAATGTEAFF
j_gene: TRBJ1-5; d_gene: TRBD1; abundance: -; v_gene: TRBV4-2; CDR3nt: TGTGCCAGCAAAGAGCGGACAGGGGGCAATCAGCCCCAGCATTTT; CDR3aa: CASKERTGGNQPQHF
j_gene: TRBJ2-7; d_gene: -; abundance: -; v_gene: TRBV6-1; CDR3nt: TGTGCCAGCGGCGGGCGAGGAGGACTAAACTACGAGCAGTACTTC; CDR3aa: CASGGRGGLNYEQYF
j_gene: TRBJ2-7; d_gene: -; abundance: -; v_gene: TRBV13; CDR3nt: TGTGCCAGCAGCTTAGGAGTGTTGGGCGGATCCTACGAGCAGTACTTC; CDR3aa: CASSLGVLGGSYEQYF
j_gene: TRBJ2-7; d_gene: -; abundance: -; v_gene: TRBV7-2; CDR3nt: TGTGCCAGCATTTCGGTCGCAACGACCTACGAGCAGTACTTC; CDR3aa: CASISVATTYEQYF
j_gene: TRBJ1-3; d_gene: -; abundance: few; v_gene: TRBV19; CDR3nt: TGTGCCAGTAGTATCTCGGCGGCCCCAATTCGATTT; CDR3aa: CASSISAAPIRF
j_gene: TRBJ2-5; d_gene: TRBD1; abundance: -; v_gene: TRBV7-9; CDR3nt: TGTGCCAGCAGCTTAGGAGGGGGCCTACAAGAGACCCAGTACTTC; CDR3aa: CASSLGGGLQETQYF
j_gene: TRBJ2-7; d_gene: -; abundance: once; v_gene: TRBV7-2; CDR3nt: TGTGCCAGCAGCTTAGGGACACTCCCCTACGAGCAGTACTTC; CDR3aa: CASSLGTLPYEQYF
j_gene: TRBJ2-3; d_gene: -; abundance: -; v_gene: TRBV15; CDR3nt: TGTGCCACCAGCAGAGCCCTCCTCCCAGATACGCAGTATTTT; CDR3aa: CATSRALLPDTQYF
j_gene: TRBJ1-6; d_gene: -; abundance: -; v_gene: TRBV13; CDR3nt: TGTGCCAGCAGCTTAGGCAGACACCCCAATTCACCCCTCCACTTT; CDR3aa: CASSLGRHPNSPLHF
j_gene: TRBJ2-5; d_gene: TRBD2; abundance: -; v_gene: TRBV7-6; CDR3nt: TGTGCCAGCAGCCCAGCGGCGGGAGTTGCCGAGACCCAGTACTTC; CDR3aa: CASSPAAGVAETQYF
j_gene: TRBJ2-3; d_gene: TRBD2; abundance: -; v_gene: TRBV6-1; CDR3nt: TGTGCCAGCAGTGAAGCGGTTTTCCGCGGGAGGAGAAAGGTCACAGATACGCAGTATTTT; CDR3aa: CASSEAVFRGRRKVTDTQYF
j_gene: TRBJ1-1; d_gene: TRBD1; abundance: once; v_gene: TRBV19; CDR3nt: TGTGCCAGTAGTTTAGGACAGGGGAACACTGAAGCTTTCTTT; CDR3aa: CASSLGQGNTEAFF
j_gene: TRBJ2-6; d_gene: -; abundance: -; v_gene: TRBV11-2; CDR3nt: TGTGCCAGCAGCCCGGGACGGTTCTCTGGGGCCAACGTCCTGACTTTC; CDR3aa: CASSPGRFSGANVLTF
j_gene: TRBJ1-2; d_gene: -; abundance: -; v_gene: TRBV2; CDR3nt: TGTGCCAGCAGTGTGATAAGGGGGTCATTTATTTGGTATGGCTACACCTTC; CDR3aa: CASSVIRGSFIWYGYTF
j_gene: TRBJ2-3; d_gene: -; abundance: once; v_gene: TRBV5-1; CDR3nt: TGCGCCAGCAGCTTGGGTCTAGGGGAGACAGATACGCAGTATTTT; CDR3aa: CASSLGLGETDTQYF
j_gene: TRBJ1-1; d_gene: -; abundance: -; v_gene: TRBV6-6; CDR3nt: TGTGCCAGCAGTTACTCGGGAGGGAATGAAGCTTTCTTT; CDR3aa: CASSYSGGNEAFF
j_gene: TRBJ2-3; d_gene: -; abundance: -; v_gene: TRBV19; CDR3nt: TGTGCCAGTAGTATAGCGAGACTAGGAACAGATACGCAGTATTTT; CDR3aa: CASSIARLGTDTQYF
j_gene: TRBJ1-1; d_gene: -; abundance: -; v_gene: TRBV19; CDR3nt: TGTGCCAGTAGTATTCGTTGGGGTGAAGCTTTCTTT; CDR3aa: CASSIRWGEAFF
j_gene: TRBJ1-5; d_gene: -; abundance: -; v_gene: TRBV5-6; CDR3nt: TGTGCCAGCAGCTTGCGCAGAAGAGAACCTCAGCCCCAGCATTTT; CDR3aa: CASSLRRREPQPQHF
j_gene: TRBJ2-7; d_gene: -; abundance: -; v_gene: TRBV19; CDR3nt: TGTGCCAGTAGTGCCCCGTCGCAGGGGTCTACCTACGAGCAGTACTTC; CDR3aa: CASSAPSQGSTYEQYF
j_gene: TRBJ2-1; d_gene: TRBD2; abundance: -; v_gene: TRBV5-5; CDR3nt: TGTGCCAGCAGCTCGCCGGGACTAGCGGCCAATGAGCAGTTCTTC; CDR3aa: CASSSPGLAANEQFF
j_gene: TRBJ2-1; d_gene: TRBD2; abundance: once; v_gene: TRBV5-1; CDR3nt: TGCGCCAGCAGCCTCTACCCTAGCGGAGGCTCCTACAATGAGCAGTTCTTC; CDR3aa: CASSLYPSGGSYNEQFF
j_gene: TRBJ2-3; d_gene: -; abundance: once; v_gene: TRBV6-6; CDR3nt: TGTGCCAGCAGTTACATCGGGGGCGCGACAGATACGCAGTATTTT; CDR3aa: CASSYIGGATDTQYF
j_gene: TRBJ2-3; d_gene: -; abundance: few; v_gene: TRBV27; CDR3nt: TGTGCCAGCAGTCCTCCGAGGATATTTGCCACAGATACGCAGTATTTT; CDR3aa: CASSPPRIFATDTQYF
j_gene: TRBJ2-3; d_gene: -; abundance: -; v_gene: TRBV27; CDR3nt: TGTGCCAGCAGTTTATCGGCCGGGGTAAGCCAGTATTTT; CDR3aa: CASSLSAGVSQYF
j_gene: TRBJ2-5; d_gene: TRBD1; abundance: -; v_gene: TRBV10-3; CDR3nt: TGTGCCATCAGACGAGACAGGGAAGAGACCCAGTACTTC; CDR3aa: CAIRRDREETQYF
j_gene: TRBJ2-7; d_gene: TRBD1; abundance: -; v_gene: TRBV15; CDR3nt: TGTGCCACCAGCCCCGGGACAGCATTCTACGAGCAGTACTTC; CDR3aa: CATSPGTAFYEQYF
j_gene: TRBJ2-1; d_gene: -; abundance: -; v_gene: TRBV19; CDR3nt: TGTGCCAGTAGTATGCCGGGAGAGAGGGATGAGCAGTTCTTC; CDR3aa: CASSMPGERDEQFF
j_gene: TRBJ2-2; d_gene: -; abundance: -; v_gene: TRBV11-3; CDR3nt: TGTGCCAGCAGCCGAGGGGGAGGTCGTGGGAACACCGGGGAGCTGTTTTTT; CDR3aa: CASSRGGGRGNTGELFF
j_gene: TRBJ1-1; d_gene: -; abundance: -; v_gene: TRBV4-1; CDR3nt: TGCGCCAGCAGCCAAGATAAAAGGGGATCCACTGAAGCTTTCTTT; CDR3aa: CASSQDKRGSTEAFF
j_gene: TRBJ1-1; d_gene: -; abundance: -; v_gene: TRBV7-3; CDR3nt: TGTGCCAGCAGCTCTCGGGACGCCCGTACCACTGAAGCTTTCTTT; CDR3aa: CASSSRDARTTEAFF
j_gene: TRBJ2-3; d_gene: -; abundance: -; v_gene: TRBV18; CDR3nt: TGTGCCAGCTCACCAAGCACAGATACGCAGTATTTT; CDR3aa: CASSPSTDTQYF
j_gene: TRBJ2-7; d_gene: -; abundance: -; v_gene: TRBV4-2; CDR3nt: TGTGCCAGCAGCTCGCCAGGGACGGGAGAATCCTACGAGCAGTACTTC; CDR3aa: CASSSPGTGESYEQYF
j_gene: TRBJ2-7; d_gene: TRBD1; abundance: few; v_gene: TRBV5-1; CDR3nt: TGCGCCAGCAGCTTGATAGTTGGCAGGGGGACCTACGAGCAGTACTTC; CDR3aa: CASSLIVGRGTYEQYF
j_gene: TRBJ2-7; d_gene: TRBD1; abundance: once; v_gene: TRBV30; CDR3nt: TGTGCCTGGGTCCGTCAGGGACAGGGGGCTGTGGGCGAGCAGTACTTC; CDR3aa: CAWVRQGQGAVGEQYF
j_gene: TRBJ1-2; d_gene: -; abundance: -; v_gene: TRBV6-5; CDR3nt: TGTGCCACCTCCATATCGGGCTGGGGCTACACCTTC; CDR3aa: CATSISGWGYTF
j_gene: TRBJ1-4; d_gene: TRBD1; abundance: -; v_gene: TRBV6-1; CDR3nt: TGTGCCAGCAGTCCGACGCTGGCAGGGGGCCTGGTGTTTTTT; CDR3aa: CASSPTLAGGLVFF
j_gene: TRBJ2-5; d_gene: -; abundance: -; v_gene: TRBV7-2; CDR3nt: TGTGCCAGCAGCCTGGACAGAAAAGGCAAGGAGACCCAGTACTTC; CDR3aa: CASSLDRKGKETQYF
j_gene: TRBJ1-2; d_gene: -; abundance: -; v_gene: TRBV23-1; CDR3nt: TGCGCCAGCAGTACTTTCCTCTTAGAGGGTCGGGACTATGGCTACACCTTC; CDR3aa: CASSTFLLEGRDYGYTF
j_gene: TRBJ1-5; d_gene: -; abundance: -; v_gene: TRBV19; CDR3nt: TGTGCCAGTACTCTAAGGAGTGTGGCTTTGGGGAATCAGCCCCAGCATTTT; CDR3aa: CASTLRSVALGNQPQHF
j_gene: TRBJ1-1; d_gene: TRBD1; abundance: -; v_gene: TRBV6-6; CDR3nt: TGTGCCAGCAGTCCGACAGGGGCGGGCGAAGCTTTCTTT; CDR3aa: CASSPTGAGEAFF
j_gene: TRBJ2-5; d_gene: TRBD2; abundance: -; v_gene: TRBV7-2; CDR3nt: TGTGCCAGCAGCTTAGTGGCTAGCGGGAGGGAGACCCAGTACTTC; CDR3aa: CASSLVASGRETQYF
j_gene: TRBJ2-1; d_gene: -; abundance: once; v_gene: TRBV7-9; CDR3nt: TGTGCCAGCAGCTTGGCCCTCCTTGGGGGAAATGAGCAGTTCTTC; CDR3aa: CASSLALLGGNEQFF
j_gene: TRBJ2-3; d_gene: -; abundance: -; v_gene: TRBV4-3; CDR3nt: TGCGCCAGCAGCCAAGCGGTCCCAAGCACAGATACGCAGTATTTT; CDR3aa: CASSQAVPSTDTQYF
j_gene: TRBJ1-4; d_gene: -; abundance: -; v_gene: TRBV19; CDR3nt: TGTGCCAGTAGCTCGGCACTGACTAATGAAAAACTGTTTTTT; CDR3aa: CASSSALTNEKLFF
j_gene: TRBJ2-7; d_gene: TRBD1; abundance: -; v_gene: TRBV5-1; CDR3nt: TGCGCCAGCAGCTTGGGGACAGGGGACCTATACGAGCAGTACTTC; CDR3aa: CASSLGTGDLYEQYF
j_gene: TRBJ1-1; d_gene: -; abundance: -; v_gene: TRBV27; CDR3nt: TGTGCCAGCAGGGAGAACAGGCGGGGCGGCACTGAAGCTTTCTTT; CDR3aa: CASRENRRGGTEAFF
j_gene: TRBJ1-4; d_gene: TRBD1; abundance: -; v_gene: TRBV9; CDR3nt: TGTGCCAGCAGCCCGGGACAGGGAAGGACTAATGAAAAACTGTTTTTT; CDR3aa: CASSPGQGRTNEKLFF
j_gene: TRBJ2-1; d_gene: TRBD2; abundance: -; v_gene: TRBV7-3; CDR3nt: TGTGCCAGCAGCCCCGGGAGGGTAGCGGGATACAATGAGCAGTTCTTC; CDR3aa: CASSPGRVAGYNEQFF
j_gene: TRBJ2-1; d_gene: -; abundance: -; v_gene: TRBV5-5; CDR3nt: TGTGCCAGCAACCTTAACAACCATGAGCAGTTCTTC; CDR3aa: CASNLNNHEQFF
j_gene: TRBJ2-3; d_gene: TRBD2; abundance: -; v_gene: TRBV5-4; CDR3nt: TGTGCCAGCAGCTTGGCGGCTAGCGGGGGGACAGATACGCAGTATTTT; CDR3aa: CASSLAASGGTDTQYF
j_gene: TRBJ2-1; d_gene: -; abundance: -; v_gene: TRBV6-4; CDR3nt: TGTGCCAGCAGTGACTCGGGGGACCTCTACAGTGAGCAGTTCTTC; CDR3aa: CASSDSGDLYSEQFF
j_gene: TRBJ2-2; d_gene: -; abundance: once; v_gene: TRBV30; CDR3nt: TGTGCCTGCCGGGACCAGCGGCGGACCGGGGAGCTGTTTTTT; CDR3aa: CACRDQRRTGELFF
j_gene: TRBJ2-7; d_gene: -; abundance: -; v_gene: TRBV7-3; CDR3nt: TGTGCCAGCAGCCCTCGGGGACCCTCCTACGAGCAGTACTTC; CDR3aa: CASSPRGPSYEQYF
j_gene: TRBJ2-7; d_gene: TRBD1; abundance: -; v_gene: TRBV18; CDR3nt: TGTGCCAGCTCAGGGGGACAGGGGATTAGCGAGCAGTACTTC; CDR3aa: CASSGGQGISEQYF
j_gene: TRBJ2-1; d_gene: -; abundance: -; v_gene: TRBV4-1; CDR3nt: TGCGCCAGCAGCCAATACGTCGAGGCTGAGCAGTTCTTC; CDR3aa: CASSQYVEAEQFF
j_gene: TRBJ1-2; d_gene: -; abundance: once; v_gene: TRBV29-1; CDR3nt: TGCAGCGTTGACCCCCGTGAAGGGTCAGACTATGGCTACACCTTC; CDR3aa: CSVDPREGSDYGYTF